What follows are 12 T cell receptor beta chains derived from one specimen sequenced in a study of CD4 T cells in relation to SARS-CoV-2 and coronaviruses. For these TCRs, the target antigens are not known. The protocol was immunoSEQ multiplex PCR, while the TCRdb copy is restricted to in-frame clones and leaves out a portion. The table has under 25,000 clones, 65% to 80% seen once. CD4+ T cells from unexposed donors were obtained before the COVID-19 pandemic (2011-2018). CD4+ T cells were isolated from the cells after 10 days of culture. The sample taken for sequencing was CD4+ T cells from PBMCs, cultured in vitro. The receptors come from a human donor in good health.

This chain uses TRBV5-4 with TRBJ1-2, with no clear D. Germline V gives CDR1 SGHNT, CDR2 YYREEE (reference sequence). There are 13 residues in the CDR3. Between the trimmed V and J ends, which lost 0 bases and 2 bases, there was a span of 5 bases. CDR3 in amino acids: CASSLDRNYGYTF. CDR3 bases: TGTGCCAGCAGCTTGGACAGAAACTATGGCTACACCTTC. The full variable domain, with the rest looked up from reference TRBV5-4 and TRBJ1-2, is ETGVTQSPTHLIKTRGQQVTLRCSSQSGHNTVSWYQQALGQGPQFIFQYYREEENGRGNFPPRFSGLQFPNYSSELNVNALELDDSALYLCASSLDRNYGYTFGSGTRLTVV.

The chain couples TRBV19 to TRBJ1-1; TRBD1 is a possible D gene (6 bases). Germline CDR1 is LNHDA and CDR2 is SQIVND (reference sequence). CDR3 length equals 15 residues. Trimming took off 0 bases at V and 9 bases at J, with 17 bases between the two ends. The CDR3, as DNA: TGTGCCAGTAGTATAGAGAGGACAGTCGCCGTACAAGCTTTCTTT. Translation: CASSIERTVAVQAFF.

CDR3 DNA: TGTGCCAGCAGCCCCATGGGACGGGGAAACACTGAAGCTTTCTTT. Its translation: CASSPMGRGNTEAFF. V is TRBV3-1 (or the pseudogene TRBV3-2) and J is TRBJ1-1; a possible D gene is TRBD1 (5 bases). Germline CDR1 is LGHDT and CDR2 is YNNKEL (reference sequence). This CDR3 is built from 15 residues. Deletions cut 4 bases from V and 2 bases from J, with 14 bases between.

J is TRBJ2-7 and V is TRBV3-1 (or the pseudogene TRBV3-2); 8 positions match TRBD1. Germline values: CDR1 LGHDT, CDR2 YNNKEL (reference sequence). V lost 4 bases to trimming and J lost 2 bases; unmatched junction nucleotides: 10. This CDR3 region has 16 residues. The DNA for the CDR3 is TGTGCCAGCAGCCCGCGACAGGGGTCGCGGACCTACGAGCAGTACTTC. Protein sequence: CASSPRQGSRTYEQYF.

The CDR3 sequence: CASSPQTSTDTQYF. The CDR3 DNA reads as TGTGCCAGCTCACCACAGACTAGCACAGATACGCAGTATTTT. The chain links TRBV18 to TRBJ2-3; D gene unclear. V gave up 1 base and J gave up 0 bases, with 5 bases separating them. This CDR3 is 14 amino acids long. From germline, CDR1 is KGHSH and CDR2 LQKENI.

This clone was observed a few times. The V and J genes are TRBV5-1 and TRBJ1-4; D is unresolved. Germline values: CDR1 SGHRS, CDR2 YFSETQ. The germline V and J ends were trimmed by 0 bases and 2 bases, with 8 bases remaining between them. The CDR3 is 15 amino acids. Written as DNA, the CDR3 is TGCGCCAGCAGCTTGGTCTTCTCCACTAATGAAAAACTGTTTTTT. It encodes CASSLVFSTNEKLFF.

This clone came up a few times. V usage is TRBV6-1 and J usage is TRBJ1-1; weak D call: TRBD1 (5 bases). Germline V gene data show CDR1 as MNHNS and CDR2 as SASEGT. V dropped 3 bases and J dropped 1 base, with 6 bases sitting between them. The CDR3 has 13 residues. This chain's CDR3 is CASSDRENTEAFF. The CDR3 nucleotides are TGTGCCAGCAGTGACAGGGAGAACACTGAAGCTTTCTTT.

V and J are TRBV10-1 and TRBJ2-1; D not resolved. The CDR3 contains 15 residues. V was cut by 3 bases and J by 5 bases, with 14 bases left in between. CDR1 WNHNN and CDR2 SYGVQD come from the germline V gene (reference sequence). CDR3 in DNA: TGCGCCAGCAGTGATGGCACAGAACCGGACAATGAGCAGTTCTTC. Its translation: CASSDGTEPDNEQFF.

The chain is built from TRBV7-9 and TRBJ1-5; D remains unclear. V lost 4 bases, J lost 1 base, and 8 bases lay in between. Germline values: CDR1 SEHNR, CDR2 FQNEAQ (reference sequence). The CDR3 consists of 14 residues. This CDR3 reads CASSSQGSNQPQHF. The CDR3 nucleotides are TGTGCCAGCAGCTCCCAAGGGAGCAATCAGCCCCAGCATTTT.

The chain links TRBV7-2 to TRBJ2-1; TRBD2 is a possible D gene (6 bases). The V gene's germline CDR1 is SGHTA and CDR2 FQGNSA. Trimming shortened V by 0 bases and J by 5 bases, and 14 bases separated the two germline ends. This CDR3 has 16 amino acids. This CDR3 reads CASSLAGSGRHNEQFF. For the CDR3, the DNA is TGTGCCAGCAGCTTAGCTGGTAGCGGACGGCACAATGAGCAGTTCTTC.

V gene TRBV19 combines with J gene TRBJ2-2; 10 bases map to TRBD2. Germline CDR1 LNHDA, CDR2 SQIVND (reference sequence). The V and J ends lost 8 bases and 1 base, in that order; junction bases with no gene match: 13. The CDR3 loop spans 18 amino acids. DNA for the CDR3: TGTGCCAGTCATCCCGGGCTAGCGGGAGTCGGGAACACCGGGGAGCTGTTTTTT. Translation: CASHPGLAGVGNTGELFF.

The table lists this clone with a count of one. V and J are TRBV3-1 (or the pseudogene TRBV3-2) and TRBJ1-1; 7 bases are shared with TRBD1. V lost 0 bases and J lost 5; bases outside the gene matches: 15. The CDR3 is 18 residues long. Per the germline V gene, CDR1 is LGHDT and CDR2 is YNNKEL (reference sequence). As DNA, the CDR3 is TGTGCCAGCAGCCAAGATCAAGCAGGGGGATTTTGGGGGACTGAAGCTTTCTTT. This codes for CASSQDQAGGFWGTEAFF.